This T cell receptor (beta chain) was retrieved from a study of response to subunit inactivated influenza vaccine (dated by TCRdb to 2016 to 2019). Study-level background: The study used deep quantitative T cell receptor repertoire profiling to track responses to a trivalent subunit inactivated influenza vaccine.

Broad study findings and their caveats: It was suggested by the authors that each seasonal influenza vaccination may recruit only a limited number of new T cells.

The library was built by means of RT-PCR. TCRdb names Illumina HiSeq 2500 as the instrument used. TCRdb redid the processing of the public reads, applying fastp at Q25 and MiXCR, and retained in-frame beta chains. Here each entry gathers all rows of one CDR3 protein and keeps the most common genes and DNA. The sample profile shows some 640,000 distinct CDR3 sequences; over 11% of them were found once. The ten largest clones represent around 6.5% of the sample. Sequences SGHTA (CDR1) and FQGTGA (CDR2) are obtained from the germline V gene. Spanning cysteine to phenylalanine, the CDR3 consists of 16 amino acids. The kept DNA is CDR3 alone, 48 bases in frame from the first base. V has 1 base trimmed and J has 7 bases trimmed; junction bases matching no gene number 9. This clonotype was seen a handful of times. No antigen is known for it. Per-nucleotide qualities are absent, and no much larger clonotype sits a single base away.

This receptor was identified in a man over 45 who received an inactivated influenza vaccine. Donor details come from another sample of the same person, matched by shared clones. Specimen: PBMCs from blood, collected 14 to 15 days before vaccination. The chain employs TRBV7-3 and TRBJ2-1; 8 bases in the middle match TRBD2. This receptor carries the CDR3 CASSLKVGPGGNEQFF. The base sequence is TGTGCCAGCAGCTTAAAAGTGGGCCCGGGGGGGAATGAGCAGTTCTTC.